This TCR beta chain emerged from a study of OX40 agonist ivuxolimab in advanced cancers. Turning to the study itself: Patients got intravenous ivuxolimab at 0.01 to 10 mg/kg every 2 weeks. A history of anti-PD-1, anti-PD-L1 or anti-CTLA-4 therapy was acceptable, and 30% to 45% had some. Notes on the study in general: The study found that CD8+ T cells averaged more expanded clones than CD4+.

Trimming pared 5 bases from V and 4 bases from J, leaving 18 bases between. CDR3 length equals 15 residues. Germline V gives CDR1 SGHKS, CDR2 YYEKEE (reference sequence). Measured with immunoSEQ multiplex PCR; TCRdb has only the in-frame clones, and not every one. This repertoire shows around 80,000 clones, roughly 84% found once; its top ten account for roughly 0.32%. Cycle 7 day 1, cycle 4 day 1, and baseline were the timepoints at which blood was sampled. Regarding this clone: Its antigen is still unknown.

This specimen was CD4+ or CD8+ T cells sorted from blood, taken in a trial of the OX40 agonist ivuxolimab. The chain recombines TRBV5-5 with TRBJ2-5; D is unclear. This TCR came from an adult with an advanced solid tumor such as melanoma, head and neck, liver or kidney cancer. The CDR3, as DNA: TGTGCCAGCAGTCCCCAGGCGTGGCTAGGAGAGACCCAGTACTTC. Protein product: CASSPQAWLGETQYF.